This paragraph covers one TCR beta chain sequence. The study profiled TCR beta VDJ and CDR3 using genomic DNA as template. TCRdb used MiXCR to reprocess the reads, holding one entry per CDR3 protein. This sample has 100,000 to 150,000 distinct CDR3 sequences, with about 40% found just once. The CDR3 is 14 residues long. The germline V gene encodes CDR1 LNHDA and CDR2 SQIVND (reference sequence). V was pared by 9 bases and J by 4 bases, with 17 bases between. The sample is drawn from a study of CD8+CD57+ T cells in acquired aplastic anemia. The sequence came from a human donor in good health, serving as a control. The chain couples TRBV19 to TRBJ2-3; D tentatively reads TRBD1 or TRBD2 (5 bases each). Sequenced sample: sorted CD4+, CD8+, or CD8+CD57+ T cells (not recorded which) from PBMCs. CDR3 region: CASSSRGGADTQYF. As DNA, the CDR3 is TGTGCCAGCAGCTCACGTGGGGGTGCAGATACGCAGTATTTT.